A selection of T cell receptor beta chains follows, all from one sample in a study of blood T cells in healthy people across ages. Via MiXCR, TCRdb re-called the 5' RACE reads, giving one row per CDR3 protein. The sample lists over a million distinct CDR3 sequences, approximately 60% occurring once. Sequenced: blood. The source of these receptors is a young man in good health. The CDR3 runs from the conserved cysteine through the conserved F or W. The order of the fields is CDR3 DNA, CDR3 protein, V gene, clone size, J gene, CDR3 length, D gene. The D gene is left open where the match is weak. Rows may omit the clone size; those that give it use once, few, many or a size class.

CDR3nt: TGTGCCAGCAGTGGGCTCCAGAACACTGAAGCTTTCTTT
CDR3aa: CASSGLQNTEAFF
v_gene: TRBV27
abundance: few
j_gene: TRBJ1-1
len: 13
d_gene: -

CDR3nt: TGTGCCAGCAGTTTAGTTAGCTCTGGGGCCAACGTCCTGACTTTC
CDR3aa: CASSLVSSGANVLTF
v_gene: TRBV7-2
abundance: many
j_gene: TRBJ2-6
len: 15
d_gene: -

CDR3nt: TGCGCCAGCAGCTTGTTTCCGGACAGGAGCTCCTACAATGAGCAGTTCTTC
CDR3aa: CASSLFPDRSSYNEQFF
v_gene: TRBV5-1
abundance: -
j_gene: TRBJ2-1
len: 17
d_gene: TRBD1

CDR3nt: TGTGCCAGCAGTGGTAGCGGGGGGACGTACCAAGAGACCCAGTACTTC
CDR3aa: CASSGSGGTYQETQYF
v_gene: TRBV13
abundance: -
j_gene: TRBJ2-5
len: 16
d_gene: TRBD2

CDR3nt: TGTGCCAGCAGTCCTCCGGGACCACCCACAGATACGCAGTATTTT
CDR3aa: CASSPPGPPTDTQYF
v_gene: TRBV6-2/TRBV6-3
abundance: -
j_gene: TRBJ2-3
len: 15
d_gene: -

CDR3nt: TGCAGTGCCAAACAGGGTCCGAGCTACGAGCAGTACTTC
CDR3aa: CSAKQGPSYEQYF
v_gene: TRBV20-1
abundance: few
j_gene: TRBJ2-7
len: 13
d_gene: -

CDR3nt: TGTGCCAGCAGCTTTTATCCCGGGGGCGGGAGATATGAGCAGTTCTTC
CDR3aa: CASSFYPGGGRYEQFF
v_gene: TRBV7-2
abundance: -
j_gene: TRBJ2-1
len: 16
d_gene: -

CDR3nt: TGTGCCAGCAGCTCCCCCGGGATTGCCTACGAGCAGTACTTC
CDR3aa: CASSSPGIAYEQYF
v_gene: TRBV3-1
abundance: -
j_gene: TRBJ2-7
len: 14
d_gene: -

CDR3nt: TGTGCCAGCTCACCACCGACAGGGACGGGCGAGGGCTACACCTTC
CDR3aa: CASSPPTGTGEGYTF
v_gene: TRBV18
abundance: -
j_gene: TRBJ1-2
len: 15
d_gene: TRBD1

CDR3nt: TGTGCCAGCAGTTCGATAGGATCGGGTATCTCCTACGAGCAGTACTTC
CDR3aa: CASSSIGSGISYEQYF
v_gene: TRBV6-5
abundance: few
j_gene: TRBJ2-7
len: 16
d_gene: -

CDR3nt: TGTGCCAGCAGCTTTGACAGATATAACACCGGGGAGCTGTTTTTT
CDR3aa: CASSFDRYNTGELFF
v_gene: TRBV7-2
abundance: -
j_gene: TRBJ2-2
len: 15
d_gene: -

CDR3nt: TGCGCCAGCAGTGACCCGGGGGGCCCGAGCGGGCCTACAGATACGCAGTATTTT
CDR3aa: CASSDPGGPSGPTDTQYF
v_gene: TRBV10-1
abundance: -
j_gene: TRBJ2-3
len: 18
d_gene: -

CDR3nt: TGTGCCAGCAGCTTTTACGGGGGGGCGGGCACAGATACGCAGTATTTT
CDR3aa: CASSFYGGAGTDTQYF
v_gene: TRBV7-2
abundance: -
j_gene: TRBJ2-3
len: 16
d_gene: TRBD2

CDR3nt: TGTGCCAGCAGTCGCGCTAGCGGGAGCAACAATGAGCAGTTCTTC
CDR3aa: CASSRASGSNNEQFF
v_gene: TRBV6-2/TRBV6-3
abundance: -
j_gene: TRBJ2-1
len: 15
d_gene: TRBD2

CDR3nt: TGCAGCGGTGGGACAGGGGCGATAGAGACCCAGTACTTC
CDR3aa: CSGGTGAIETQYF
v_gene: TRBV29-1
abundance: -
j_gene: TRBJ2-5
len: 13
d_gene: TRBD1

CDR3nt: TGTGCCAGCAGCTTTATGGGACAGGGGGGCCCAGATACGCAGTATTTT
CDR3aa: CASSFMGQGGPDTQYF
v_gene: TRBV7-2
abundance: -
j_gene: TRBJ2-3
len: 16
d_gene: TRBD1

CDR3nt: TGCAGTGCTAGGTTCGACGATGTTCTAGCCAAAAACATTCAGTACTTC
CDR3aa: CSARFDDVLAKNIQYF
v_gene: TRBV20-1
abundance: -
j_gene: TRBJ2-4
len: 16
d_gene: -

CDR3nt: TGCAGCGTTGGGGACTCGGCCGGTAACACCATATATTTT
CDR3aa: CSVGDSAGNTIYF
v_gene: TRBV29-1
abundance: -
j_gene: TRBJ1-3
len: 13
d_gene: -